Given below is one T cell receptor (beta chain) in context. The data were obtained in a study of blood T cell repertoires in COVID-19. Study at large: From the United States, Italy and Spain came samples of acute and convalescent COVID-19.

Per the original data handling: Reference gene primer amplification yielded estimated nucleated cell counts. Generated by immunoSEQ multiplex PCR, the TCRdb table keeps only in-frame clones and is missing some. From that table come the V and J calls and clone size; the DNA was used to work out D and trimming. This repertoire shows roughly 150,000 clones, over 70% found once; its top ten account for roughly 19%. The specimen sequenced was peripheral blood. The TCR originated in a woman aged 70-85 years who had recovered from COVID-19.

This CDR3 is CASSYGQGEKLFF. CDR3 DNA: TGTGCCAGCAGCTACGGACAGGGAGAAAAACTGTTTTTT. The chain uses TRBV7-9 and TRBJ1-4, with TRBD1 identical over 8 bases. This CDR3 has 13 amino acids. Germline V lookup: CDR1 SEHNR, CDR2 FQNEAQ (reference sequence). V lost 4 bases and J lost 8; bases outside the gene matches: 3.